The 10 T cell receptor beta chains reported below all come from one sample, sequenced in a study of T cell repertoires in cytomegalovirus infection. Their antigens are not known. TCRdb redid the calling of the reads with MiXCR, one entry per CDR3 protein. The sample yields approximately 770,000 distinct CDR3 sequences, 29% seen once. Here the sequenced sample was cultured CD8+ T cells from PBMCs, taken from culture after CMV antigen stimulation. The receptors were sampled from a human donor in good health (CMV status not recorded). Some clones in this sample may be carry-over from other donors' samples.

On this clonotype itself: One end of the junction does not line up with germline, which may come from a read error. This chain's CDR3 is CASSLIRQLIYGYTF. For the CDR3, the DNA is TGTGCCAGCAGCTTGATCAGACAGTTGATATATGGCTACACCTTC. This chain connects TRBV5-3 to TRBJ1-2, with D perhaps matching TRBD1 (5 bases). TRBV5-3 is assigned to the ORF class and has an uncertain function. The CDR3 is made up of 15 amino acids.

In its sample, this clonotype was seen many times. The chain uses TRBV7-2 and TRBJ2-3, with 10 nucleotides matching TRBD2. The CDR3 is 16 amino acids. Germline assignment: CDR1 SGHTA and CDR2 FQGNSA. The ends lost 4 bases at V and 0 bases at J; junction bases unmatched: 4. The CDR3 loop reads CASSSSGGGSTDTQYF. CDR3 coding DNA: TGTGCCAGCAGCTCCAGCGGGGGGGGAAGCACAGATACGCAGTATTTT.

This sequence joins TRBV12-3 or TRBV12-4 and TRBJ2-3, with D tentatively TRBD2 (5 bases). The CDR3 runs 15 residues. Trimming stripped 5 bases from V and 7 bases from J, with 19 bases between. This CDR3 reads CASSLVRVGRHTQYF. CDR3 DNA: TGTGCCAGCAGTCTCGTGCGGGTCGGCCGGCATACGCAGTATTTT.

This clonotype was detected only a few times. The rearrangement links TRBV7-2 to TRBJ2-7, with D possibly TRBD2 on 7 matching bases. The CDR3 has 14 amino acids. Germline V lookup: CDR1 SGHTA, CDR2 FQGNSA. V lost 4 bases, J lost 6 bases, and 16 bases lay in between. CDR3 in amino acids: CASSYQGGGGEQYF. DNA of the CDR3: TGTGCCAGCAGCTACCAGGGCGGGGGCGGCGAGCAGTACTTC.

This chain links TRBV6-2 or TRBV6-3 with TRBJ2-2, with 8 positions matching TRBD1. Trimming at V came to 5 bases and at J to 3 bases, leaving 8 bases not matched to a gene. This CDR3 spans 16 amino acids. Germline CDR1 and CDR2: MNHEY and SVGEGT. The DNA for the CDR3 is TGTGCCAGCAGTGCCCCAGGGGGCCAGGACACCGGGGAGCTGTTTTTT. It encodes CASSAPGGQDTGELFF.

The chain carries TRBV11-2 and TRBJ2-5, with 7 bases aligning to TRBD2. The CDR3 totals 15 residues. Germline CDR1 reads SGHAT; CDR2 reads FQNNGV. Trimming cost V 6 bases and J 5 bases; bases outside gene matches: 12. CDR3 protein: CASSHRGGSSETQYF. CDR3 nucleotides: TGTGCCAGCAGTCACCGGGGAGGGTCGAGCGAGACCCAGTACTTC.

This clonotype was detected many times. The chain joins TRBV7-2 to TRBJ2-1; a weak D match, TRBD2 (6 bases). Germline V gene lookup returns CDR1 SGHTA and CDR2 FQGNSA. V lost 7 bases and J 0 bases, leaving 13 bases between the germline ends. This CDR3 comprises 15 residues. The CDR3 nucleotides read TGTGCCAGCAACTTCCGGGGGAGCTCCTACAATGAGCAGTTCTTC. Protein sequence: CASNFRGSSYNEQFF.

The chain joins TRBV19 to TRBJ1-2; D gene ambiguous. The V end was cut by 3 bases, the J end by 7 bases, with 12 bases between. Germline assignment: CDR1 LNHDA and CDR2 SQIVND (reference sequence). The CDR3 extends over 13 amino acids. The CDR3 loop reads CASSILGITGYTF. The CDR3 nucleotides are TGTGCCAGTAGTATCCTGGGGATTACTGGCTACACCTTC.

This clonotype was counted ten times or more. The chain is built from TRBV7-9 and TRBJ2-7; perhaps TRBD2 as D (6 bases). Germline CDR1 reads SEHNR; CDR2 reads FQNEAQ (reference sequence). Trimming removed 5 bases at V and 0 bases at J, with 17 bases between. The CDR3 runs to 16 residues. The CDR3 sequence: CASSLWGEHLSYEQYF. The CDR3 DNA is TGTGCCAGCAGCCTGTGGGGGGAACACCTCTCCTACGAGCAGTACTTC.

The CDR3: CASIIPRGRVKFF. The CDR3 DNA is TGTGCCAGCATCATCCCGCGAGGGAGGGTGAAGTTCTTC. V is TRBV2 and J is TRBJ2-1; 7 bases are a match to TRBD2. V was pared by 7 bases and J by 14 bases, with 14 bases of the junction left unmatched. The CDR3 has 13 amino acids. Germline CDR1 is SNHLY and CDR2 is FYNNEI.